The TCR beta chain described here comes from a study of OX40 agonist ivuxolimab in advanced cancers. About the study: Partial responses occurred in Three dose-escalation patients, one with hepatocellular carcinoma and two with cutaneous melanoma.

With baseline, cycle 4 day 1, and cycle 7 day 1 as timepoints, blood was sampled. Germline CDR1 and CDR2: LNHNV and YYDKDF (reference sequence). This CDR3 has 14 amino acids. V lost 1 base, J lost 4 bases, and 1 base stayed unmatched. The protocol was immunoSEQ multiplex PCR, while the TCRdb copy is restricted to in-frame clones and leaves out a portion. The sample holds 100,000 to 130,000 clones, approximately 89% seen once. The chain recombines TRBV15 with TRBJ1-5; TRBD1 matches at 7 bases. The receptor was derived from an adult with an advanced solid tumor such as melanoma, head and neck, liver or kidney cancer. This material consisted of CD4+ or CD8+ T cells sorted from blood, taken in a trial of the OX40 agonist ivuxolimab. CDR3 in amino acids: CATSRGDSNQPQHF. CDR3 nucleotide sequence: TGTGCCACCAGCAGAGGGGACAGTAATCAGCCCCAGCATTTT.